The 9 T cell receptor beta chains listed next were all sequenced from one sample in a study of blood T cell repertoires in COVID-19 (dated by TCRdb to 2020 to 2022). Library prep was done by the immunoSEQ multiplex PCR assay. What TCRdb holds here is the immuneACCESS table cut down to in-frame rearrangements. Part of the clones is not present; checked against another copy, under half of the missing clones reflect an unresolved V gene, and the others are unexplained. In all, the sample holds approximately 440,000 clones, and about 90% of those were seen once. The ten most abundant clones make up approximately 0.65% of the sample. The sample consisted of PBMCs or T cells enriched from blood (not recorded which). The receptor source for this set is a man aged 18 to 30 who had recovered from COVID-19.

This sequence joins TRBV12-5 and TRBJ1-5, with 8 bases fitting TRBD1. The V gene's germline CDR1 is LGHNT and CDR2 FRNRAP. The ends lost 6 bases at V and 7 bases at J; junction bases unmatched: 8. The CDR3 length is 14 residues. The CDR3 sequence is CASGLLDRGQPQHF. The CDR3 bases are TGTGCTAGTGGCCTTCTCGACAGGGGCCAGCCCCAGCATTTT.

This chain uses TRBV28 with TRBJ1-1; TRBD1 might be the D (6 bases). Germline V lookup: CDR1 MDHEN, CDR2 SYDVKM. V was trimmed by 2 bases and J by 12 bases, leaving 13 bases between them. The CDR3 covers 12 residues. CDR3 DNA: TGTGCCAGCAGTTTAACGGCAGGGGCTACTTTCTTT. Its translation: CASSLTAGATFF.

This clone was seen a few times. The V call is TRBV7-8, the J call TRBJ1-5, with 9 bases aligning to TRBD1. Per germline, CDR1 SGHVS and CDR2 FQNEAQ. V lost 5 bases, J lost 7 bases, and 3 bases stayed unmatched. There are 13 residues in the CDR3. CDR3 in amino acids: CASSLGQGQPQHF. DNA for the CDR3: TGTGCCAGCAGCCTGGGACAGGGCCAGCCCCAGCATTTT.

The chain combines TRBV2 with TRBJ1-1; TRBD1 aligns across 9 bases. Germline V lookup: CDR1 SNHLY, CDR2 FYNNEI. J was trimmed by 1 base and V by 6 bases; bases with no gene match: 0. This CDR3 is built from 13 residues. In nucleotides, the CDR3 is TGTGCCAGCAGGACAGGGGGGAACACTGAAGCTTTCTTT. Translating it yields CASRTGGNTEAFF.

The chain carries TRBV10-3 and TRBJ2-7; the D gene is possibly TRBD1 (6 bases). Germline CDR1 and CDR2: ENHRY and SYGVKD. V lost 8 bases, J lost 4 bases, and 9 bases lay in between. This CDR3 is 11 amino acids long. This CDR3 is CAISTGYEQYF. The CDR3 DNA reads as TGTGCCATCTCGACAGGATACGAGCAGTACTTC.

The rearrangement links TRBV3-1 (or the pseudogene TRBV3-2) to TRBJ2-1; TRBD2 matches 9 bases. The CDR3 contains 17 residues. J gave up 5 bases and V 2 bases, and 10 bases lay outside the gene matches. From germline, CDR1 is LGHDT and CDR2 YNNKEL (reference sequence). The CDR3 region is CASSQLAGAPSDNEQFF. The CDR3 nucleotides are TGTGCCAGCAGCCAATTAGCGGGAGCTCCATCGGACAATGAGCAGTTCTTC.

The chain carries TRBV6-5 and TRBJ2-7; a weak D match, TRBD1 (5 bases). In germline, CDR1 is MNHEY, CDR2 SVGAGI. V was clipped by 4 bases and J by 3 bases, with 13 bases between them. CDR3 size: 14 residues. CDR3 protein: CASSSGQGLYEQYF. CDR3 DNA: TGTGCCAGCAGTTCAGGGCAGGGCCTCTACGAGCAGTACTTC.

The chain joins TRBV6-5 to TRBJ1-6, with 10 bases identical to TRBD1. The CDR3 loop spans 14 amino acids. In germline, CDR1 is MNHEY, CDR2 SVGAGI. Trimming at V came to 7 bases and at J to 9 bases, leaving 6 bases not matched to a gene. CDR3 amino acids: CASIRDRGGSPLHF. Written as DNA, the CDR3 is TGTGCCAGCATCAGGGACAGGGGAGGTTCACCCCTCCACTTT.

The chain combines TRBV5-4 with TRBJ2-3, with 9 bases that match TRBD1. The CDR3 is 14 amino acids. Trimming took 2 bases from V and 8 from J; bases not matched to a gene: 6. CDR1 is SGHNT, CDR2 YYREEE, per germline (reference sequence). The CDR3 region is CASSFTPGQGTQYF. The DNA for the CDR3 is TGTGCCAGCAGCTTCACCCCGGGACAGGGTACGCAGTATTTT.